The rows below give T cell receptor beta chains drawn from one sample of a study of blood T cell repertoires in COVID-19. Clones were sequenced by immunoSEQ multiplex PCR, and TCRdb holds only the in-frame ones, with some missing. The sample includes about 200,000 clones, 65% to 90% of them seen just once. Input material: peripheral blood. Receptors were obtained from a woman aged 70-85 years with COVID-19, enrolled during active disease. The CDR3 runs from the conserved cysteine through the conserved F or W. The D gene is left open where the match is weak. For some rows the clone size is stated as once, few or many, or as a class when expanded; others skip it.

clone_size	v_call	d_call	j_call	cdr3_nt	cdr3_aa
NA	TRBV5-1	TRBD1	TRBJ2-3	TGCGCCAGCAGCCCATTTTATACCTCACAGGGGCGGACAGATACGCAGTATTTT	CASSPFYTSQGRTDTQYF
NA	TRBV6-5	NA	TRBJ2-1	TGTGCCAGCAGTTCCCTAACTACCGACCCTAACAATGAGCAGTTCTTC	CASSSLTTDPNNEQFF
once	TRBV4-3	NA	TRBJ1-3	TGCGCCAGCAGCCAAGATTTGGCCCTCCATATCTCTGGAAACACCATATATTTT	CASSQDLALHISGNTIYF
once	TRBV10-1	TRBD1	TRBJ1-1	TGCGCCAGCAGACCGTTCCTGGGACAGGGGCGCACTGAAGCTTTCTTT	CASRPFLGQGRTEAFF
NA	TRBV7-2	TRBD1	TRBJ1-2	TGTGCCAGCAGCTTACAGGGGGCCGGATATGGCTACACCTTC	CASSLQGAGYGYTF
NA	TRBV5-1	NA	TRBJ1-3	TGCGCCAGCAGCAAACAGGGCTTCGGAGGAAACACCATATATTTT	CASSKQGFGGNTIYF
NA	TRBV19	NA	TRBJ1-1	TGTGCCAGTTCCTCGGACAGAATGAACACTGAAGCTTTCTTT	CASSSDRMNTEAFF
few	TRBV7-2	TRBD2	TRBJ2-2	TGTGCCAGCAGCTTAGACTCGGGGAGGGCCACCGGGGAGCTGTTTTTT	CASSLDSGRATGELFF
NA	TRBV11-2	NA	TRBJ2-1	TGTGCCAGCAGCTCACGCTCGAGCTCCTACAATGAGCAGTTCTTC	CASSSRSSSYNEQFF
NA	TRBV7-9	NA	TRBJ2-1	TGTGCCAGCAGCTTACGTTCAGGAGGAGCCTACAATGAGCAGTTCTTC	CASSLRSGGAYNEQFF
NA	TRBV4-1	TRBD2	TRBJ2-1	TGCGCCAGCAGCAAGGGAGGGCGGGAACCCCCCTACAATGAGCAGTTCTTC	CASSKGGREPPYNEQFF
once	TRBV18	TRBD1	TRBJ1-2	TGTGCCAGCTCACCGGACAGGAGCTACACCTTC	CASSPDRSYTF
NA	TRBV7-9	TRBD2	TRBJ2-7	TGTGCCAGCAGCTTAACACTAGCGGGCCTCTACGAGCAGTACTTC	CASSLTLAGLYEQYF
NA	TRBV12-3/TRBV12-4	NA	TRBJ1-1	TGTGCCAGCACTTCTCAGACTGAAGCTTTCTTT	CASTSQTEAFF
few	TRBV11-3	TRBD2	TRBJ2-2	TGTGCCAGCAGCCACGGACTAGCGGCGCGGGGGGAGCTGTTTTTT	CASSHGLAARGELFF
NA	TRBV6-5	TRBD1	TRBJ1-2	TGTGCCAGCAGTCGGGACAGTGATTACTATGGCTACACCTTC	CASSRDSDYYGYTF
NA	TRBV12-3/TRBV12-4	NA	TRBJ2-1	TGTGCCAGCAGTTCCGGGGGAGCCAATGAGCAGTTCTTC	CASSSGGANEQFF
few	TRBV7-8	NA	TRBJ1-3	TGTGCCAGCAGCTTAGTGCCCCGACAGGGAAACACCATATATTTT	CASSLVPRQGNTIYF
NA	TRBV4-3	TRBD1	TRBJ1-1	TGCGCCAGCAGCTCACGACAGGGATTGGGGAACACTGAAGCTTTCTTT	CASSSRQGLGNTEAFF
NA	TRBV7-2	TRBD2	TRBJ2-5	TGTGCCAGCAGCTCCTCGTTGCTAGCGGGAGAAGAGACCCAGTACTTC	CASSSSLLAGEETQYF
NA	TRBV25-1	TRBD2	TRBJ2-1	TGTGCCAGCAGTAAACGACTAGCGGGGTCCTACAATGAGCAGTTCTTC	CASSKRLAGSYNEQFF
NA	TRBV27	NA	TRBJ1-1	TGTGCCAGCAGTTTATCATCGGGTAGGAACACTGAAGCTTTCTTT	CASSLSSGRNTEAFF
NA	TRBV4-1	TRBD1	TRBJ1-2	TGCGCCAGCAGCCAAGGACAGGGCGGCTACACCTTC	CASSQGQGGYTF
NA	TRBV7-2	NA	TRBJ2-2	TGTGCCAGCAGCTTAGTCCGGGGCACCGGGGAGCTGTTTTTT	CASSLVRGTGELFF
NA	TRBV19	NA	TRBJ2-1	TGTGCCAGTAGTATCTCTGGGGGCGCCCCCTACAATGAGCAGTTCTTC	CASSISGGAPYNEQFF
NA	TRBV30	TRBD1	TRBJ1-4	TGTGCCACTCGGACAGGGTCTAATGAAAAACTGTTTTTT	CATRTGSNEKLFF
once	TRBV18	TRBD2	TRBJ2-5	TGTGCCAGCTCACGGAACTACGGGGGGACGGAGACCCAGTACTTC	CASSRNYGGTETQYF
NA	TRBV6-5	NA	TRBJ1-2	TGTGCCAGCAGTTACACCTACCGAGGAACCAACTATGGCTACACCTTC	CASSYTYRGTNYGYTF
NA	TRBV6-2/TRBV6-3	NA	TRBJ1-5	TGTGCCAGCAGTTACTCGAAGGGGAATCAGCCCCAGCATTTT	CASSYSKGNQPQHF
NA	TRBV7-3	TRBD2	TRBJ2-3	TGTGCCAGCAGCCGCCAAGCGGGAGGGGTAGGCACAGATACGCAGTATTTT	CASSRQAGGVGTDTQYF
NA	TRBV12-3/TRBV12-4	NA	TRBJ2-1	TGTGCCAGCAGAAACGGAGACAATGAGCAGTTCTTC	CASRNGDNEQFF
NA	TRBV19	NA	TRBJ1-5	TGTGCCAGTAGTGGTGGCGGGGGCGCGCAGCCCCAGCATTTT	CASSGGGGAQPQHF
NA	TRBV19	NA	TRBJ2-1	TGTGCCAGTAGTTTGTCCGACAATGAGCAGTTCTTC	CASSLSDNEQFF
NA	TRBV3-1/TRBV3-2	NA	TRBJ1-5	TGTGCCAGCAGCCCCGGGGGGCAGCCCCAGCATTTT	CASSPGGQPQHF
NA	TRBV2	TRBD1	TRBJ1-6	TGTGCCAGCAAGACAGGGGTTGGATCACCCCTCCACTTT	CASKTGVGSPLHF
once	TRBV18	NA	TRBJ2-5	TGTGCCAGCTCACCTGACAGTTCCCAAGAGACCCAGTACTTC	CASSPDSSQETQYF
NA	TRBV11-3	NA	TRBJ1-1	TGTGCCAGCAGCCCCACACTACTACGGGAAACTGAAGCTTTCTTT	CASSPTLLRETEAFF
NA	TRBV6-2/TRBV6-3	NA	TRBJ2-3	TGTGCCAGCAGTCGCGGGGACGGCGGCACAGATACGCAGTATTTT	CASSRGDGGTDTQYF
NA	TRBV12-3/TRBV12-4	NA	TRBJ1-2	TGTGCCAGCAGTTTGGGCGATGCGGGTGGCTACACCTTC	CASSLGDAGGYTF
NA	TRBV9	NA	TRBJ2-3	TGTGCCAGCAGCTCTTCTGCAGATACGCAGTATTTT	CASSSSADTQYF
once	TRBV18	NA	TRBJ1-2	TGTGCCAGCTCACCACCGGCGGCTAACTATGGCTACACCTTC	CASSPPAANYGYTF
NA	TRBV6-2/TRBV6-3	NA	TRBJ2-7	TGTGCCAGCAGCCCCGGGGTCTCCTACGAGCAGTACTTC	CASSPGVSYEQYF
NA	TRBV19	NA	TRBJ1-6	TGTGCCAGTAGTATCTCCGGGACCTCCGGCGGGGCCCTCCACTTT	CASSISGTSGGALHF
NA	TRBV7-2	NA	TRBJ1-3	TGTGCCAGCAGCGGGCGGGTCGGGATCTCTGGAAACACCATATATTTT	CASSGRVGISGNTIYF
NA	TRBV6-5	TRBD1	TRBJ1-4	TGTGCCAGCAGTTACAACAGGGGAGCGACTAATGAAAAACTGTTTTTT	CASSYNRGATNEKLFF
once	TRBV10-3	TRBD2	TRBJ2-3	TGTGCCGTCTCTAGCGGGGGGGCAGATACGCAGTATTTT	CAVSSGGADTQYF
NA	TRBV11-3	TRBD1	TRBJ2-7	TGTGCCAGCAGCTTAGATGATACAGGGGGCCGGGAGCAGTACTTC	CASSLDDTGGREQYF
NA	TRBV11-1	NA	TRBJ2-7	TGTGCCAGCAGCTCCTCCAGGGACGAGCAGTACTTC	CASSSSRDEQYF
NA	TRBV11-2	TRBD1	TRBJ1-6	TGTGCCAGCAGCCCATCAGGGGGCTTGACACCCCTCCACTTT	CASSPSGGLTPLHF
NA	TRBV7-2	NA	TRBJ2-1	TGTGCCAGCAGCTTGATAGCGGCCCCCTACAATGAGCAGTTCTTC	CASSLIAAPYNEQFF
few	TRBV5-5	TRBD2	TRBJ2-7	TGTGCCAGCAGCTTGGCGGCTAGCGGATACTACGAGCAGTACTTC	CASSLAASGYYEQYF
once	TRBV19	TRBD2	TRBJ2-1	TGTGCCAGTAGTAACGGGGGAGGGCTCCACAATGAGCAGTTCTTC	CASSNGGGLHNEQFF
NA	TRBV6-5	NA	TRBJ1-3	TGTGCCAGCAGGGGAGGGGCTGGAAACACCATATATTTT	CASRGGAGNTIYF
NA	TRBV5-1	TRBD1	TRBJ1-1	TGCGCCAGCAGCCCCCTGACAGGGGGCACTGAAGCTTTCTTT	CASSPLTGGTEAFF
NA	TRBV7-9	NA	TRBJ1-3	TGTGCCAGCAGGGGCAGGATAACTGGAAACACCATATATTTT	CASRGRITGNTIYF
NA	TRBV10-3	NA	TRBJ1-1	TGTGCCATCAGTTACCGGATACTGGAGGACACTGAAGCTTTCTTT	CAISYRILEDTEAFF
NA	TRBV4-2	TRBD2	TRBJ2-3	TGTGCCAGCAGCCAAGCTACCTCTAGCGGGGGGTACACAGATACGCAGTATTTT	CASSQATSSGGYTDTQYF
NA	TRBV7-3	TRBD1	TRBJ1-2	TGTGCCAGCAGCACACCGGGACAGGCTGATGGCTACACCTTC	CASSTPGQADGYTF
NA	TRBV7-8	NA	TRBJ1-6	TGTGCCAGCAGCTCAATAGGCGGTACCTCACCCCTCCACTTT	CASSSIGGTSPLHF
once	TRBV5-5	NA	TRBJ2-5	TGTGCCAGCAGCGTGGGACATCGGGGGGAGACCCAGTACTTC	CASSVGHRGETQYF